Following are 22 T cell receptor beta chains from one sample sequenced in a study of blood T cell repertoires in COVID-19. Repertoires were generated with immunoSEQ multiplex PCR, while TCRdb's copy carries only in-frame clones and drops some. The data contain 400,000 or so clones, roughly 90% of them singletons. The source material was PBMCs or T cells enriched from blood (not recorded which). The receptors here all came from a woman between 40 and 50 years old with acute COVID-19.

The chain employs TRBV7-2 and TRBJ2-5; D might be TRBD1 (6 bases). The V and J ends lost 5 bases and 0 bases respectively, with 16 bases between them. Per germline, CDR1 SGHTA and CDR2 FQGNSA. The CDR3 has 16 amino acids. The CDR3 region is CASSPGVAVYQETQYF. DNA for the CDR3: TGTGCCAGCAGCCCAGGGGTGGCGGTCTACCAAGAGACCCAGTACTTC.

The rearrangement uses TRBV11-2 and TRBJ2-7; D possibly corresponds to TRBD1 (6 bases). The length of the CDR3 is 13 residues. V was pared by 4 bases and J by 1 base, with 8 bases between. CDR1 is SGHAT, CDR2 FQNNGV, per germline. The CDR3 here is CASSSGHSYEQYF. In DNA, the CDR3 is TGTGCCAGCAGCTCGGGACATTCCTACGAGCAGTACTTC.

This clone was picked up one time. The CDR3 DNA reads as TGTGCCAGCAGTTACTCGGGCGGGACGGCGACCTACGAGCAGTACTTC. It encodes CASSYSGGTATYEQYF. This rearrangement joins TRBV6-5 to TRBJ2-7, with a possible D match to TRBD2 (6 bases). Trimming cost V 0 bases and J 2 bases, with 14 bases left between them. The CDR3 consists of 16 residues. In germline, CDR1 is MNHEY, CDR2 SVGAGI.

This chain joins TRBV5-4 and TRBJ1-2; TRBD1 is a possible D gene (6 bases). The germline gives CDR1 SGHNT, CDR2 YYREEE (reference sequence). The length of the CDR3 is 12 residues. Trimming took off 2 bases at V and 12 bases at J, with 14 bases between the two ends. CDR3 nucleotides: TGTGCCAGCAGCTTCGGGACACCTCCAGACACCTTC. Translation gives CASSFGTPPDTF. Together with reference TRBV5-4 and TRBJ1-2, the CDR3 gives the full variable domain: ETGVTQSPTHLIKTRGQQVTLRCSSQSGHNTVSWYQQALGQGPQFIFQYYREEENGRGNFPPRFSGLQFPNYSSELNVNALELDDSALYLCASSFGTPPDTFGSGTRLTVV.

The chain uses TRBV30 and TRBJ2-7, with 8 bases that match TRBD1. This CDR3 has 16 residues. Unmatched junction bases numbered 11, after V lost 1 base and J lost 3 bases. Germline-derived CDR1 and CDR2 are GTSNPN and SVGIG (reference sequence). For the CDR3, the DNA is TGTGCCTGGAGTGAACCCGGCCTGGACAGGGACTACGAGCAGTACTTC. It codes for CAWSEPGLDRDYEQYF.

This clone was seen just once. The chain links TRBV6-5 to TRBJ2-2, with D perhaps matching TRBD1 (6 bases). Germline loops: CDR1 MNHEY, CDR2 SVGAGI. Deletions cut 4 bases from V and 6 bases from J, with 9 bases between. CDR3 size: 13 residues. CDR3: CASSSYRAGELFF. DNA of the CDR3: TGTGCCAGCAGTTCCTACAGGGCCGGGGAGCTGTTTTTT.

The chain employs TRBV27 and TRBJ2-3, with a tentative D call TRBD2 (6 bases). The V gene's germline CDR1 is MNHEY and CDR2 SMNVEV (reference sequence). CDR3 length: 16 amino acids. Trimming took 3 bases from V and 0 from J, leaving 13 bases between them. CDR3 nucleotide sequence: TGTGCCAGCAGTTTCCGCGGGGCAGTAAGCACAGATACGCAGTATTTT. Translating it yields CASSFRGAVSTDTQYF.

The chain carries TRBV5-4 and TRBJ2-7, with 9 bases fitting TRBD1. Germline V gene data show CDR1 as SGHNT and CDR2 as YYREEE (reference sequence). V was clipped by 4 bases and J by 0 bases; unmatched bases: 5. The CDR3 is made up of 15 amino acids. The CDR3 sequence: CASSHRDRASYEQYF. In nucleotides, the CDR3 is TGTGCCAGCAGCCACCGGGACAGGGCCTCCTACGAGCAGTACTTC.

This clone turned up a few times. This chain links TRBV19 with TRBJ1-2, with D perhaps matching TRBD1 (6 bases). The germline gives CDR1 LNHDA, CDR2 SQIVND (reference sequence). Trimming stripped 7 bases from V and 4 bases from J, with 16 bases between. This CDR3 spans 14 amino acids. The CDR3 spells CASTPRTEGYGYTF. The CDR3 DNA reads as TGTGCCAGTACCCCCAGGACAGAAGGCTATGGCTACACCTTC.

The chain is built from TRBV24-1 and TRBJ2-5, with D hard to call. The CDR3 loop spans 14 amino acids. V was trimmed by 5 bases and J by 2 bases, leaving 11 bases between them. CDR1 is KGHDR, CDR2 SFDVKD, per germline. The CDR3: CATSAQYRQETQYF. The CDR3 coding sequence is TGTGCCACCAGTGCTCAGTACAGACAAGAGACCCAGTACTTC.

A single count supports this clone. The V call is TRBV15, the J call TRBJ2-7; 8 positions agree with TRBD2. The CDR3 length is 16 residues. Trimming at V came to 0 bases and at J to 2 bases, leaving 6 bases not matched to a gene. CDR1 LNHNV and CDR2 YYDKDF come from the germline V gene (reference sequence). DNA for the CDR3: TGTGCCACCAGCAGAGATTCGGGAGGGTGGGCCTACGAGCAGTACTTC. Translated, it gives CATSRDSGGWAYEQYF.

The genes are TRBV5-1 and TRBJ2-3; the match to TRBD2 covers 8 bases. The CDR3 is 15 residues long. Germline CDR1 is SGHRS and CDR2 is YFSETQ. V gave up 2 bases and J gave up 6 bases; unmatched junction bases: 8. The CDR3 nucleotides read TGCGCCAGCAGCTTTTCCGGGGGGGTTGGCGATACGCAGTATTTT. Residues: CASSFSGGVGDTQYF.

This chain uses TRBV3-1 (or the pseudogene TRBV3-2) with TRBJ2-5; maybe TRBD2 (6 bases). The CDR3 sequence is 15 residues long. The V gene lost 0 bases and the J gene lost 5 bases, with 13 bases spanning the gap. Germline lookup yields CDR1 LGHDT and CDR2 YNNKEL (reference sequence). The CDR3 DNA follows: TGTGCCAGCAGCCAAGATGTAGCGGCGTGGGAGACCCAGTACTTC. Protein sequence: CASSQDVAAWETQYF.

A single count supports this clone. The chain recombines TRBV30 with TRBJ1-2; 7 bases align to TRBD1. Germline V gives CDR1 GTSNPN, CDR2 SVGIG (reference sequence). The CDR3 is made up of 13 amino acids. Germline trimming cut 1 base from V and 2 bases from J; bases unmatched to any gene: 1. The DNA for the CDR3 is TGTGCCTGGAGTGAGGGACAGAACTATGGCTACACCTTC. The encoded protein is CAWSEGQNYGYTF.

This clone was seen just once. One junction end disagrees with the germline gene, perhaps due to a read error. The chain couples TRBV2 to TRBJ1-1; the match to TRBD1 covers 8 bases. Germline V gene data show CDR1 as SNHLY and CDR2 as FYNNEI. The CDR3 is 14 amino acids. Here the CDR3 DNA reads TGTGCCAGCAGGGAAGACAGGGGACTTGCTGTAGCTTTCTTT. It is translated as CASREDRGLAVAFF.

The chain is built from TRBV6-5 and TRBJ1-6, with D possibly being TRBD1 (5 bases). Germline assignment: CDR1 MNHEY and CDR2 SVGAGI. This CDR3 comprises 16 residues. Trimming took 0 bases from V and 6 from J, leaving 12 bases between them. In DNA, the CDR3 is TGTGCCAGCAGTTACTCGAGAATCGGGGGTAATTCACCCCTCCACTTT. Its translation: CASSYSRIGGNSPLHF.

The CDR3 sequence is CASRSTGGETQYF. For the CDR3, the DNA is TGCGCCAGCAGGTCTACAGGGGGGGAGACCCAGTACTTC. The rearrangement uses TRBV5-1 and TRBJ2-5, with 8 bases identical to TRBD1. Losses at the gene ends were 5 bases for V and 5 bases for J; bases not matched to a gene: 5. CDR1 SGHRS and CDR2 YFSETQ come from the germline V gene. The CDR3 consists of 13 residues.

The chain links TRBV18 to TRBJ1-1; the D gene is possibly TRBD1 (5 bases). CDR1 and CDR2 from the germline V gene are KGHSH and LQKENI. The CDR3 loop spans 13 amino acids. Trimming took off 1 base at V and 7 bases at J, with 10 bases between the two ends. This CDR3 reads CASSPQRGIEAFF. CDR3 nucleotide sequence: TGTGCCAGCTCACCACAGCGGGGGATTGAAGCTTTCTTT.

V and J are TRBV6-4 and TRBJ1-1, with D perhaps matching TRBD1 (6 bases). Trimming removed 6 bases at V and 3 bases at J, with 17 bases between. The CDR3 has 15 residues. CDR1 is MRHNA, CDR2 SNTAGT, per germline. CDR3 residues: CASRAQGRGHTEAFF. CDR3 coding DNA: TGTGCCAGCAGGGCACAGGGAAGAGGACACACTGAAGCTTTCTTT.

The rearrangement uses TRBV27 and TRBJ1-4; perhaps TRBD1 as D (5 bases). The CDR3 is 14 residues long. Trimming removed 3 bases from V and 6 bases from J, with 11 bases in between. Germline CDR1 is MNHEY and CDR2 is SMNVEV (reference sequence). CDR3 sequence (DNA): TGTGCCAGCAGTTTCAGGGTAGAGGATGAAAAACTGTTTTTT. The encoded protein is CASSFRVEDEKLFF.

The CDR3 DNA is TGCGCCAGCAGCTTGTTGGGGGCGTCCAATCAGCCCCAGCATTTT. Amino acids: CASSLLGASNQPQHF. This sequence joins TRBV5-1 and TRBJ1-5, with a possible D match to TRBD1 (6 bases). Germline-derived CDR1 and CDR2 are SGHRS and YFSETQ. Trimming took 1 base from V and 3 from J, leaving 11 bases between them. This CDR3 spans 15 amino acids.

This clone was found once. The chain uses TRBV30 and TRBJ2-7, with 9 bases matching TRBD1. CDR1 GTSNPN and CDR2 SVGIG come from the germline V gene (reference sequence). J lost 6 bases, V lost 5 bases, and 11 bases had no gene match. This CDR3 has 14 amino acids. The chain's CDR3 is CAWYPGQGISEQYF. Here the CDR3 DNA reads TGTGCCTGGTATCCGGGACAGGGTATCTCCGAGCAGTACTTC.